One and the same sample provided the 27 T cell receptor beta chains below, sequenced in a study of T-cell memory formation after mild COVID-19. A single record per CDR3 protein comes from TCRdb applying MiXCR to the 5' RACE reads. This sample carries about 88,000 distinct CDR3 sequences, around a quarter of them seen once, and the ten largest clones take approximately 45%. The sample comprised PBMCs or a T cell subset sorted from them (not recorded which). Receptor source: a man between 18 and 29 years old who had mild COVID-19 (a few samples of this study predate the infection). Cell type and time point are not known.

This clonotype was seen a handful of times. This chain uses TRBV4-3 with TRBJ1-2; no definite D call. There are 13 residues in the CDR3. From germline, CDR1 is LGHNA and CDR2 YSLEER. The germline V and J ends were trimmed by 2 bases and 4 bases, with 8 bases remaining between them. The CDR3 protein is CASSQWKGYGYTF. The DNA of the CDR3 is TGCGCCAGCAGCCAATGGAAAGGCTATGGCTACACCTTC.

In its sample, this clonotype was seen a few times. The chain uses TRBV10-2 and TRBJ2-7; either TRBD1 or TRBD2 may supply D (6 bases each). Germline V gene data show CDR1 as WSHSY and CDR2 as SAAADI. V shed 4 bases and J shed 5 bases, with 15 bases lying between them. CDR3 length: 14 amino acids. CDR3 nucleotides: TGCGCCAGCAGTGGCTCAAGGGGGGCCCACGAGCAGTACTTC. Amino acid sequence: CASSGSRGAHEQYF.

The V and J genes are TRBV4-1 and TRBJ2-4; tentatively, D is TRBD1 (5 bases). Germline V gene lookup returns CDR1 MGHRA and CDR2 YSYEKL. Trimming removed 3 bases at V and 5 bases at J, with 20 bases between. The CDR3 runs 17 residues. The CDR3 here is CASSHPGAGKMQNIQYF. The CDR3 DNA follows: TGCGCCAGCAGCCATCCTGGGGCAGGGAAGATGCAAAACATTCAGTACTTC.

A note on this clonotype: The junction departs from germline at one end; a sequencing error may be responsible. V gene TRBV6-1 combines with J gene TRBJ1-1, with 11 bases lining up with TRBD1. This CDR3 is built from 15 residues. Germline values: CDR1 MNHNS, CDR2 SASEGT. The CDR3 loop is CASSEVTGTGGLVHF. CDR3 DNA sequence: TGTGCCAGCAGTGAAGTGACGGGGACAGGGGGGCTGGTACACTTT.

The chain has TRBV4-1 and TRBJ2-1, with TRBD2 identical over 9 bases. Losses at the gene ends were 0 bases for V and 3 bases for J; bases not matched to a gene: 6. From germline, CDR1 is MGHRA and CDR2 YSYEKL. The CDR3 is made up of 17 amino acids. The CDR3 bases are TGCGCCAGCAGCCAAGAAATGGCGGGGGGGCACTACAATGAGCAGTTCTTC. Residues: CASSQEMAGGHYNEQFF.

This clonotype showed up just a few times. The V call is TRBV4-3, the J call TRBJ1-2; no clear D. Germline-derived CDR1 and CDR2 are LGHNA and YSLEER. Trimming pared 0 bases from V and 1 base from J, leaving 6 bases between. This CDR3 comprises 14 residues. CDR3: CASSQDLINYGYTF. The CDR3 DNA reads TGCGCCAGCAGCCAAGATCTGATTAACTATGGCTACACCTTC.

The V call is TRBV12-3 or TRBV12-4, the J call TRBJ1-5; tentatively, D is TRBD1 (5 bases). V shed 6 bases and J shed 7 bases, with 19 bases lying between them. This CDR3 spans 15 amino acids. This CDR3 reads CASSPIGGLKQPQHF. CDR3 DNA sequence: TGTGCCAGCAGCCCTATTGGGGGTCTAAAGCAGCCCCAGCATTTT.

This clonotype was found a few times. CDR3 sequence (DNA): TGTGCCAGCAGTCGATTCACAGGGGGCGAAGAGACCCAGTACTTC. It translates to CASSRFTGGEETQYF. The chain recombines TRBV7-8 with TRBJ2-5, with 9 positions matching TRBD1. The CDR3 is 15 amino acids. CDR1 and CDR2 from the germline V gene are SGHVS and FQNEAQ. The V and J ends lost 6 bases and 3 bases, in that order; junction bases with no gene match: 8.

The chain couples TRBV19 to TRBJ1-6; 7 bases map to TRBD1. Germline V gene sequence: CDR1 LNHDA, CDR2 SQIVND (reference sequence). The CDR3 sequence is 15 residues long. J was trimmed by 10 bases and V by 1 base; bases with no gene match: 7. The DNA for the CDR3 is TGTGCCAGTAGTATAGGACAGGGATTTGGATCACCCCTCCACTTT. Amino acids: CASSIGQGFGSPLHF.

This clonotype has just a few counts. This chain joins TRBV11-2 and TRBJ2-5, with D perhaps given as TRBD1 or TRBD2 (5 bases each). There are 13 residues in the CDR3. V was cut by 5 bases and J by 6 bases, with 13 bases left in between. The germline gives CDR1 SGHAT, CDR2 FQNNGV. The CDR3 loop is CASSTTREKTQYF. CDR3 nucleotides: TGTGCCAGCAGCACCACCAGGGAGAAGACCCAGTACTTC.

In this sample, this clonotype turned up a few times. The V call is TRBV27, the J call TRBJ1-1; D is perhaps TRBD1 (5 bases). This CDR3 contains 14 residues. CDR1 and CDR2 (germline): MNHEY, SMNVEV (reference sequence). V was cut by 0 bases and J by 4 bases, with 9 bases left in between. CDR3 nucleotide sequence: TGTGCCAGCAGTTTATCTGGGGGGACCACTGAAGCTTTCTTT. Translating gives CASSLSGGTTEAFF.

The V gene is TRBV7-9, the J gene TRBJ1-1; D is unclear. Trimming stripped 5 bases from V and 11 bases from J, with 3 bases between. Per the germline V gene, CDR1 is SEHNR and CDR2 is FQNEAQ (reference sequence). The CDR3 sequence is 8 residues long. The CDR3 spells CASSPAFF. For the CDR3, the DNA is TGTGCCAGCAGCCCGGCTTTCTTT. Supplemented by reference TRBV7-9 and TRBJ1-1, the full variable domain reads DTGVSQNPRHKITKRGQNVTFRCDPISEHNRLYWYRQTLGQGPEFLTYFQNEAQLEKSRLLSDRFSAERPKGSFSTLEIQRTEQGDSAMYLCASSPAFFGQGTRLTVV.

This clonotype was counted a few times. This chain connects TRBV5-6 to TRBJ2-2; D is possibly TRBD1 (6 bases). CDR3 length: 15 amino acids. Germline V gene lookup returns CDR1 SGHDT and CDR2 YYEEEE. Trimming shortened V by 2 bases and J by 4 bases, and 12 bases separated the two germline ends. CDR3 residues: CASSFGTTVTGELFF. CDR3 nucleotides: TGTGCCAGCAGCTTTGGGACAACAGTCACCGGGGAGCTGTTTTTT.

The rearrangement uses TRBV4-3 and TRBJ1-3; possibly TRBD1 for D (5 bases). The CDR3 has 16 amino acids. V was trimmed by 0 bases and J by 8 bases, leaving 17 bases between them. Germline V lookup: CDR1 LGHNA, CDR2 YSLEER. This chain's CDR3 is CASSQEGGSGEHTIYF. CDR3 coding DNA: TGCGCCAGCAGCCAAGAGGGTGGCTCGGGGGAGCACACCATATATTTT.

The table lists this clonotype with a few counts. The V call is TRBV29-1, the J call TRBJ1-2; no clear D gene. Germline CDR1 is SQVTM and CDR2 is ANQGSEA. The V end lost 3 bases, the J end lost 8 bases, and 16 bases lay between the germline ends. There are 13 residues in the CDR3. CDR3 nucleotides: TGCAGCGTTGAGGAGAAGGGTTATCGAGGCTACACCTTC. Translated: CSVEEKGYRGYTF.

J is TRBJ2-7 and V is TRBV5-1, with TRBD2 matching over 9 bases. J was trimmed by 3 bases and V by 4 bases; bases with no gene match: 8. Germline-derived CDR1 and CDR2 are SGHRS and YFSETQ. The CDR3 sequence is 15 residues long. CDR3 amino acids: CASSHIAGANYEQYF. As DNA, the CDR3 is TGCGCCAGCAGCCACATAGCGGGGGCCAACTACGAGCAGTACTTC.

V usage is TRBV28 and J usage is TRBJ1-1; D unclear. Germline V lookup: CDR1 MDHEN, CDR2 SYDVKM. V dropped 7 bases and J dropped 0 bases, with 9 bases sitting between them. The CDR3 contains 13 residues. The CDR3 nucleotides read TGTGCCAGCACCGCAGGTGTGAACACTGAAGCTTTCTTT. Translation gives CASTAGVNTEAFF.

The chain couples TRBV27 to TRBJ2-7; 9 nucleotides align to TRBD1. CDR1 is MNHEY, CDR2 SMNVEV, per germline (reference sequence). The CDR3 covers 15 residues. The V gene end was trimmed by 4 bases and the J gene end by 5 bases; junction bases not matched to a gene: 9. The CDR3: CASSSTQGARDEQYF. Here the CDR3 DNA reads TGTGCCAGCAGTTCGACACAGGGGGCGCGCGACGAGCAGTACTTC.

In this sample, this clonotype turned up a few times. The chain is built from TRBV11-2 and TRBJ2-1; D could derive from TRBD1 or TRBD2 (7 bases each). The CDR3 extends over 14 amino acids. Germline CDR1 reads SGHAT; CDR2 reads FQNNGV. V was pared by 1 base and J by 8 bases, with 12 bases between. CDR3 nucleotide sequence: TGTGCCAGCAGCTTAGTTGCAGGGGGGGATGAGCAGTTCTTC. Protein: CASSLVAGGDEQFF.

The rearrangement links TRBV29-1 to TRBJ2-1, with 13 bases that match TRBD2. J gave up 10 bases and V 4 bases, and 4 bases lay outside the gene matches. The germline CDR1 and CDR2 sequences are SQVTM and ANQGSEA. The CDR3 sequence is 13 residues long. CDR3 nucleotide sequence: TGCAGCGTTGCCGTGACTAGCGGGGGGGAGCAGTTCTTC. This sequence encodes CSVAVTSGGEQFF.

This clonotype was counted only a few times. The V gene is TRBV12-3 or TRBV12-4, the J gene TRBJ2-5; TRBD1 or TRBD2 may be the D gene (5 bases each). Trimming cost V 6 bases and J 10 bases, with 15 bases left between them. This CDR3 comprises 12 residues. In DNA form, the CDR3 reads TGTGCCAGCAGATTCGGTGGGGGAAACCAGTACTTC. It is translated as CASRFGGGNQYF.

This clonotype was detected only a few times. The V and J genes are TRBV4-1 and TRBJ1-5; possible D gene TRBD1, 5 bases. V was clipped by 4 bases and J by 4 bases, with 8 bases between them. Germline V CDR1 and CDR2: MGHRA, YSYEKL. The CDR3 is made up of 13 amino acids. CDR3 loop: CASSPGGNQPQHF. The CDR3 DNA is TGCGCCAGCAGCCCCGGGGGGAATCAGCCCCAGCATTTT.

This clonotype came up a few times. The chain uses TRBV12-3 or TRBV12-4 and TRBJ2-2; perhaps TRBD1 as D (6 bases). The CDR3 runs to 15 residues. The V gene lost 3 bases and the J gene lost 7 bases, with 15 bases spanning the gap. CDR3: CASSFWQGSGGELFF. CDR3 sequence (DNA): TGTGCCAGCAGTTTCTGGCAGGGGTCGGGCGGGGAGCTGTTTTTT.

The V and J genes are TRBV6-5 and TRBJ2-1; D gene unclear. The CDR3 totals 15 residues. Germline CDR1 and CDR2: MNHEY and SVGAGI. Between the trimmed V and J ends, which lost 4 bases and 4 bases, there was a span of 14 bases. As DNA, the CDR3 is TGTGCCAGCAGTTTATCGAACACGGCGTACAATGAGCAGTTCTTC. It encodes CASSLSNTAYNEQFF.

This sequence joins TRBV5-1 and TRBJ2-7, with 7 bases identical to TRBD1. V shed 4 bases and J 3 bases; nucleotides not matched to a gene: 10. Germline V lookup: CDR1 SGHRS, CDR2 YFSETQ. This CDR3 is built from 15 residues. The CDR3 DNA reads TGCGCCAGCAGCCCGGCCGGGACAGCGAGCTACGAGCAGTACTTC. Amino acid sequence: CASSPAGTASYEQYF.

The chain is built from TRBV12-2 and TRBJ2-7; the D call TRBD1 from the table was never checked on the DNA. TRBV12-2 is designated a pseudogene. The CDR3 covers 15 residues. The CDR3 nucleotides are TGTGCAAGTCGCTTTAAGCCAAGGGAGAGGGACGAGCAGTACGTC. It codes for CASRFKPRERDEQYV.

V gene TRBV15 combines with J gene TRBJ2-3, with 11 bases matching TRBD1. Trimming at V came to 9 bases and at J to 4 bases, leaving 6 bases not matched to a gene. The CDR3 totals 14 residues. CDR1 is LNHNV, CDR2 YYDKDF, per germline (reference sequence). CDR3 sequence: CATSPGQGADTQYF. In DNA, the CDR3 is TGTGCCACTTCACCGGGACAGGGGGCAGATACGCAGTATTTT. Drawing the rest from reference TRBV15 and TRBJ2-3, the complete variable domain is DAMVIQNPRYQVTQFGKPVTLSCSQTLNHNVMYWYQQKSSQAPKLLFHYYDKDFNNEADTPDNFQSRRPNTSFCFLDIRSPGLGDTAMYLCATSPGQGADTQYFGPGTRLTVL.